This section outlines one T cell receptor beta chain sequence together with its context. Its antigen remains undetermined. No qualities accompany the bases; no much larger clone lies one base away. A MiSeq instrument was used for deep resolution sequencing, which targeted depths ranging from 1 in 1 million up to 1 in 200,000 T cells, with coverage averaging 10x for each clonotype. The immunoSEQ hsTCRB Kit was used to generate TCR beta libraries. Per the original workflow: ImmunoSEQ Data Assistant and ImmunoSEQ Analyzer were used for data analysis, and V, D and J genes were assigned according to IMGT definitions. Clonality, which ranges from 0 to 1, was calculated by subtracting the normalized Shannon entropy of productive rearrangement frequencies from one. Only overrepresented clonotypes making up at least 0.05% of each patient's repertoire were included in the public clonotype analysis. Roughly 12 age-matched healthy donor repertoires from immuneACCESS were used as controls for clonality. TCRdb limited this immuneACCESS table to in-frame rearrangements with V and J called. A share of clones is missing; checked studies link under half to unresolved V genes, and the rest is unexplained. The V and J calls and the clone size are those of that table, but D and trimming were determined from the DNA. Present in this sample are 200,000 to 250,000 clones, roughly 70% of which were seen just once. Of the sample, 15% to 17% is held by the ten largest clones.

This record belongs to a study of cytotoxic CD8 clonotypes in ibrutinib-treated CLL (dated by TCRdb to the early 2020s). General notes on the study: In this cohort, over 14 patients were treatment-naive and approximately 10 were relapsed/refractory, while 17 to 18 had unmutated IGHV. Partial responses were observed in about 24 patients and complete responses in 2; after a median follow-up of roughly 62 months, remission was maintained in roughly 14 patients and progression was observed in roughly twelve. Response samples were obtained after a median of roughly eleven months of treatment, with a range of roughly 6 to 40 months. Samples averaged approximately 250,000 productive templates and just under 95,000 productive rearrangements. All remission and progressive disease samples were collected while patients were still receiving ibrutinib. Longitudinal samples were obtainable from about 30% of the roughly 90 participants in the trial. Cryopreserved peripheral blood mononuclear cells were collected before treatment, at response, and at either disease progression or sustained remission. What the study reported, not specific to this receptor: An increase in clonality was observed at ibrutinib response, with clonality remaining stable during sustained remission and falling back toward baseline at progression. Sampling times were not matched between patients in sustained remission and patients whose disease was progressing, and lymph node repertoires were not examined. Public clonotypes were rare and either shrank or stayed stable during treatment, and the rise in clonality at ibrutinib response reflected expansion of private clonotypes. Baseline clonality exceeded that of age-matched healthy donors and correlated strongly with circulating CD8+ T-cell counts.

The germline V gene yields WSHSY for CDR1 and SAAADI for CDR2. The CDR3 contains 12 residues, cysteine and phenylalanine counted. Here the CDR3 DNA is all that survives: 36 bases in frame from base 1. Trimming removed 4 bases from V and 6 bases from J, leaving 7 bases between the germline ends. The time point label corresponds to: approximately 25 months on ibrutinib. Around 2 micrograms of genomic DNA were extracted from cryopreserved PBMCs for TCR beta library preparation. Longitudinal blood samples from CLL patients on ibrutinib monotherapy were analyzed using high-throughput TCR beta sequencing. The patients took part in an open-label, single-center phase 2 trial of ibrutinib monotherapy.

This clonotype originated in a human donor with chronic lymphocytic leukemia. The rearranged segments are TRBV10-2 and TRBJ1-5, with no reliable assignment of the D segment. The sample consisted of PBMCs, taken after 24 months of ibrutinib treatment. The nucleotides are TGCGCCAGCAGTGTTGGTAGTCAGCCCCAGCATTTT. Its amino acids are CASSVGSQPQHF.